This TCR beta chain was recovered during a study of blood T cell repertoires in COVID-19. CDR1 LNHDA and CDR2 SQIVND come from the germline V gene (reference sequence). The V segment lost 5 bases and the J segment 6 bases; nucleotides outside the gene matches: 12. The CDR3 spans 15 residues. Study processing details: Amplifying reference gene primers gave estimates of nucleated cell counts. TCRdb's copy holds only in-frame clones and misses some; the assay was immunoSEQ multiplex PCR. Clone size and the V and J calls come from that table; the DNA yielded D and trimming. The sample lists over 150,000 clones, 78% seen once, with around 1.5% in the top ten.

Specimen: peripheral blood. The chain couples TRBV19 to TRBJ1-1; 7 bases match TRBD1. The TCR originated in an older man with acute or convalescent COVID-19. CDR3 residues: CASSPSETGKAEAFF. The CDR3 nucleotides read TGTGCCAGTAGTCCATCAGAGACAGGGAAGGCTGAAGCTTTCTTT.